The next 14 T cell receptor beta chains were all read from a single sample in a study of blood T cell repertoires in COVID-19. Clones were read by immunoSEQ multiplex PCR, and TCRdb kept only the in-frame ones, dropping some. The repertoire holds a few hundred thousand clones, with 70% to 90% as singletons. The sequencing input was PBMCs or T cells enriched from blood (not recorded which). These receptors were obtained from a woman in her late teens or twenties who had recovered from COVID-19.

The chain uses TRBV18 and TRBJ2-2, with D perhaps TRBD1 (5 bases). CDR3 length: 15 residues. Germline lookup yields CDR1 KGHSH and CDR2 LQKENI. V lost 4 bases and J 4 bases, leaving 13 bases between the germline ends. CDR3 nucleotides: TGTGCCAGCTCACGGACGACAGAGCCCACCGGGGAGCTGTTTTTT. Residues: CASSRTTEPTGELFF. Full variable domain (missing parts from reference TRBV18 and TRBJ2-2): NAGVMQNPRHLVRRRGQEARLRCSPMKGHSHVYWYRQLPEEGLKFMVYLQKENIIDESGMPKERFSAEFPKEGPSILRIQQVVRGDSAAYFCASSRTTEPTGELFFGEGSRLTVL.

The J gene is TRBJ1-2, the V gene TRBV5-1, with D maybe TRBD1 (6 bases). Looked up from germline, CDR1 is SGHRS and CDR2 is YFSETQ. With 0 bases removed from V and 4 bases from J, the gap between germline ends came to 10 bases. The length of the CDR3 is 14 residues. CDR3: CASSLGGQSYGYTF. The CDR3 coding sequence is TGCGCCAGCAGCTTGGGAGGACAGAGCTATGGCTACACCTTC.

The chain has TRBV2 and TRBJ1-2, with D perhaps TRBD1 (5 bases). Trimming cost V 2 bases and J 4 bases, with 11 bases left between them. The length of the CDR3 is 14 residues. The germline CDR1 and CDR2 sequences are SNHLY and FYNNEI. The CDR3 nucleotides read TGTGCCAGCAGTGAACCCGTCAGGGTCTATGGCTACACCTTC. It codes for CASSEPVRVYGYTF.

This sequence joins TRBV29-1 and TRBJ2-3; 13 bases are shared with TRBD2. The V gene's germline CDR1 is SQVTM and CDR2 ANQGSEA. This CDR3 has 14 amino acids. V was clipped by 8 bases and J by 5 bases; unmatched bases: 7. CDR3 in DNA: TGCAGCCACGGGGGGACTAGCGGGATAGATACGCAGTATTTT. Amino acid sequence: CSHGGTSGIDTQYF.

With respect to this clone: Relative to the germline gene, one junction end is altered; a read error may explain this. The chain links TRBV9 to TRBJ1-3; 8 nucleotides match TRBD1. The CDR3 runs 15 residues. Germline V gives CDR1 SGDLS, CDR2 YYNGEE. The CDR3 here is CASSVQGAVGDTIYF. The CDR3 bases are TGTGCCAGCAGCGTCCAGGGGGCAGTTGGAGACACCATATATTTT.

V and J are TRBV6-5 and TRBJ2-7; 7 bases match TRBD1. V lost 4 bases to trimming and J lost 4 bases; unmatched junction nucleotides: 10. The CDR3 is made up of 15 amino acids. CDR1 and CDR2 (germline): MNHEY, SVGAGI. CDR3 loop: CASSSTTGAVYEQYF. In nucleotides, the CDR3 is TGTGCCAGCAGTTCCACCACAGGGGCGGTGTACGAGCAGTACTTC.

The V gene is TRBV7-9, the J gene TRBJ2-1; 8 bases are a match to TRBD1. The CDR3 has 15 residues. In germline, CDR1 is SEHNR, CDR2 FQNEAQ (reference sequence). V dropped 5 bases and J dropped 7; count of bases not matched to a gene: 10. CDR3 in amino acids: CASSPRQGRGNEQFF. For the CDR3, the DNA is TGTGCCAGCAGCCCCCGACAGGGGAGAGGGAATGAGCAGTTCTTC.

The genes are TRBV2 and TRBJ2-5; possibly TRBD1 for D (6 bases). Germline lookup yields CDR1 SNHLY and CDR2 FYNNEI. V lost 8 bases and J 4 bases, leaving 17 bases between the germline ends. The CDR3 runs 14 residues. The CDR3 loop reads CASLRGLGRETQYF. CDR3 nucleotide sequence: TGTGCCAGCCTCAGGGGCCTCGGGCGAGAGACCCAGTACTTC.

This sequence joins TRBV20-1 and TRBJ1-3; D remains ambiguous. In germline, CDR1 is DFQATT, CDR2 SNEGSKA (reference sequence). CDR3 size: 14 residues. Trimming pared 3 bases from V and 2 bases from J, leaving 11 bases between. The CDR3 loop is CSASPHSTGNTIYF. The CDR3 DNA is TGCAGTGCTAGTCCCCACTCCACTGGAAACACCATATATTTT.

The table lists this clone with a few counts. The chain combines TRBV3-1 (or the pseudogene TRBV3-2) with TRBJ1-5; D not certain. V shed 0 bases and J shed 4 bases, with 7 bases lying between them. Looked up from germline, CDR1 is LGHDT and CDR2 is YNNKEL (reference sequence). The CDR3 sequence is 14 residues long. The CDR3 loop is CASSQDHGNQPQHF. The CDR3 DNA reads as TGTGCCAGCAGCCAAGATCACGGGAATCAGCCCCAGCATTTT.

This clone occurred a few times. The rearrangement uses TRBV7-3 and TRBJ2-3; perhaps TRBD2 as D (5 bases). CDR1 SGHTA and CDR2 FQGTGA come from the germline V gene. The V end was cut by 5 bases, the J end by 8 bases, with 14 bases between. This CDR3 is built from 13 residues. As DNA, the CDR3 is TGTGCCAGCAGCCAACCACCCGAGGGTACGCAGTATTTT. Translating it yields CASSQPPEGTQYF.

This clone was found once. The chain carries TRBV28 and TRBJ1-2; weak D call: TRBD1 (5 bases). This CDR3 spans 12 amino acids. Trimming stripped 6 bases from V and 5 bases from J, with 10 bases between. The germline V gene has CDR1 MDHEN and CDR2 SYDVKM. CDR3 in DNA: TGTGCCAGCAGCCCAGGGCCTTATGGCTACACCTTC. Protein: CASSPGPYGYTF.

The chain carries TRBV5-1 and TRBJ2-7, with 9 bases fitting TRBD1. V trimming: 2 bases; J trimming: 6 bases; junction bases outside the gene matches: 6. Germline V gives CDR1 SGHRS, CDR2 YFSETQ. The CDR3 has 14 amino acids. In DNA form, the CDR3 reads TGCGCCAGCAGCTTTGAGGGGACAGGGATCGAGCAGTACTTC. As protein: CASSFEGTGIEQYF. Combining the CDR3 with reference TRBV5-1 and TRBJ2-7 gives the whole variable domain KAGVTQTPRYLIKTRGQQVTLSCSPISGHRSVSWYQQTPGQGLQFLFEYFSETQRNKGNFPGRFSGRQFSNSRSEMNVSTLELGDSALYLCASSFEGTGIEQYFGPGTRLTVT.

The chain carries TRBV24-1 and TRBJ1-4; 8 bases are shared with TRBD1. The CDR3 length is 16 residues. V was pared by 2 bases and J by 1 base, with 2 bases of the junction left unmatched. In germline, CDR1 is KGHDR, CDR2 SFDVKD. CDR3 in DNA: TGTGCCACCAGTGATTCGGGGACAGGAACTAATGAAAAACTGTTTTTT. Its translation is CATSDSGTGTNEKLFF.